The clone carrying this TCR beta chain was recorded many times. The antigen remains undetermined. Amplification of TCR beta CDR3 regions used RNA transcripts. The authors performed first-round RT-PCR with HTBI primers and then a second-round multiplex PCR. TCRdb reprocessed the multiplex PCR reads via MiXCR and lists one record per CDR3 protein. Of over a million distinct CDR3 sequences in the sample, approximately 35% were seen once. This sample was taken from a study of Graves' ophthalmopathy and Graves' hyperthyroidism. For the study at large: Stable hyperthyroidism meant no progression to ophthalmopathy within 18 months of follow-up.

The CDR3 is 14 residues long. Germline V CDR1 and CDR2: MGHRA, YSYEKL. V shed 3 bases and J 5 bases; nucleotides not matched to a gene: 6. General observations from the study: A 13-signature model separated ophthalmopathy from stable hyperthyroidism, reaching less than 90% sensitivity and 75% to 83% specificity cross-validated.

Patients were excluded if they had other autoimmune diseases or uncontrolled infections, and likewise if pregnancy or lactation applied. Clinical symptoms, serum thyroxine, TRAb, thyroid ultrasound and orbital computed tomography determined diagnosis. The source is an adult man with Graves' hyperthyroidism. The sample was peripheral blood or thyroid tissue (not recorded which). The V and J genes are TRBV4-1 and TRBJ2-5; 7 nucleotides agree with TRBD2. CDR3: CASSHALATETQYF. The DNA of the CDR3 is TGCGCCAGCAGCCATGCACTAGCGACGGAGACCCAGTACTTC.